This entry describes one T cell receptor beta chain. Germline lookup yields CDR1 SGHVS and CDR2 FQNEAQ. This CDR3 is 16 amino acids long. The V segment lost 4 bases and the J segment 5 bases; nucleotides outside the gene matches: 12. The sample is drawn from a study of blood T cell repertoires in COVID-19. Clones were read by immunoSEQ multiplex PCR, and TCRdb kept only the in-frame ones, dropping some. Of approximately 230,000 clones listed, roughly nine tenths are singletons. The sample comprised PBMCs or T cells enriched from blood (not recorded which). The chain combines TRBV7-8 with TRBJ2-5; TRBD1 agrees at 8 bases. The sequence was obtained from a woman aged 25 to 39 with acute COVID-19. The CDR3 DNA sequence: TGTGCCAGCAGCTCGGACAGGGCAGGACCGCGGGAGACCCAGTACTTC. Protein: CASSSDRAGPRETQYF.